The 16 T cell receptor beta chains listed next were all sequenced from one sample in a study of CD8 T cells in Susac syndrome. Reverse transcription of roughly 0.5 to 1 ug RNA was performed with random hexamers. TCRdb reanalysed the immunoSEQ multiplex PCR reads using MiXCR and keeps one entry per CDR3 protein. The profile shows about 190,000 distinct CDR3 sequences, approximately 96% of them singletons. What was sequenced was CD4+ T cells from PBMCs. The receptors shown here come from a human donor with Susac syndrome.

The chain has TRBV5-4 and TRBJ1-1, with D possibly TRBD1 on 6 matching bases. The V gene's germline CDR1 is SGHNT and CDR2 YYREEE (reference sequence). The CDR3 has 13 residues. Trimming left V 3 bases short and J 11 bases short, with 17 bases between. The CDR3 DNA reads as TGTGCCAGCAGCTCGGGGCCAGGGGAGTGGGCTTTCTTT. Translation: CASSSGPGEWAFF.

The chain joins TRBV5-1 to TRBJ2-3; 12 nucleotides match TRBD2. The V gene's germline CDR1 is SGHRS and CDR2 YFSETQ. This CDR3 has 16 residues. Trimming at V came to 3 bases and at J to 5 bases, leaving 7 bases not matched to a gene. CDR3 in amino acids: CASSSWTSGVGDTQYF. CDR3 DNA sequence: TGCGCCAGCAGCTCTTGGACTAGCGGGGTCGGAGATACGCAGTATTTT.

This chain uses TRBV5-1 with TRBJ2-4, with no clear D. CDR1 and CDR2 (germline): SGHRS, YFSETQ. The CDR3 totals 13 residues. Trimming stripped 7 bases from V and 8 bases from J, with 16 bases between. DNA of the CDR3: TGCGCCAGCGCCCTCGATCGGTACGACATTCAGTACTTC. Amino acids: CASALDRYDIQYF.

The V gene is TRBV6-2 or TRBV6-3, the J gene TRBJ2-3; no clear D gene. CDR3 length: 15 amino acids. Between the trimmed V and J ends, which lost 0 bases and 0 bases, there was a span of 7 bases. The germline V gene has CDR1 MNHEY and CDR2 SVGEGT. CDR3 amino acids: CASSYSGASTDTQYF. As DNA, the CDR3 is TGTGCCAGCAGTTACTCCGGCGCTAGCACAGATACGCAGTATTTT.

The J gene is TRBJ1-6, the V gene TRBV30, with D hard to call. CDR1 is GTSNPN and CDR2 is SVGIG in the germline V gene (reference sequence). The V end lost 1 base, the J end lost 9 bases, and 10 bases lay between the germline ends. The CDR3 spans 13 residues. This chain's CDR3 is CAWSGVKASPLHF. The DNA for the CDR3 is TGTGCCTGGAGTGGGGTTAAGGCTTCACCCCTCCACTTT.

This clonotype was observed a single time. This chain links TRBV30 with TRBJ1-1; D is ambiguous. From germline, CDR1 is GTSNPN and CDR2 SVGIG (reference sequence). The CDR3 extends over 10 amino acids. V was pared by 1 base and J by 9 bases, with 6 bases between. The CDR3 sequence is CAWSAVQAFF. CDR3 nucleotide sequence: TGTGCCTGGAGTGCGGTACAAGCTTTCTTT.

The table lists this clonotype with a count of one. CDR3 nucleotides: TGTGCCAGCAGCTTAGCGGGGGGCATAACTTACGAGCAGTACTTC. This codes for CASSLAGGITYEQYF. The rearrangement links TRBV7-2 to TRBJ2-7, with D perhaps TRBD1 or TRBD2 (6 bases each). This CDR3 spans 15 amino acids. Germline assignment: CDR1 SGHTA and CDR2 FQGNSA. V lost 0 bases to trimming and J lost 4 bases, with 13 bases between them.

The chain uses TRBV4-1 and TRBJ1-2, with D possibly being TRBD1 (6 bases). The V gene lost 0 bases and the J gene lost 3 bases, with 14 bases spanning the gap. The CDR3 loop spans 16 amino acids. Germline CDR1 is MGHRA and CDR2 is YSYEKL. The DNA for the CDR3 is TGCGCCAGCAGCCAAGATCGGACAGTGGATCACTATGGCTACACCTTC. Translation: CASSQDRTVDHYGYTF.

The chain is built from TRBV7-2 and TRBJ2-5, with 7 bases that match TRBD2. This CDR3 has 15 residues. CDR1 SGHTA and CDR2 FQGNSA come from the germline V gene. The ends lost 5 bases at V and 2 bases at J; junction bases unmatched: 8. The CDR3 protein is CASSPQTSRQETQYF. The CDR3 DNA sequence: TGTGCCAGCAGCCCGCAGACTAGCAGGCAAGAGACCCAGTACTTC.

The table lists this clonotype with a few counts. The chain recombines TRBV6-2 or TRBV6-3 with TRBJ1-1; D gene ambiguous. Germline V gives CDR1 MNHEY, CDR2 SVGEGT. The V gene lost 0 bases and the J gene lost 0 bases, with 2 bases spanning the gap. This CDR3 has 13 residues. In nucleotides, the CDR3 is TGTGCCAGCAGTTACTCGATGAACACTGAAGCTTTCTTT. It yields the protein CASSYSMNTEAFF.

The J gene is TRBJ2-4, the V gene TRBV18; D gene uncertain. Germline V CDR1 and CDR2: KGHSH, LQKENI. V was shortened by 6 bases and J by 5 bases, with 5 bases between the two germline ends. There are 11 residues in the CDR3. DNA of the CDR3: TGTGCCAGCTCCCCGGAAAACATTCAGTACTTC. Translation: CASSPENIQYF.

This clonotype was counted a single time. The chain links TRBV20-1 to TRBJ2-3; D may be TRBD2 (6 bases). V was shortened by 2 bases and J by 7 bases, with 13 bases between the two germline ends. The CDR3 totals 13 residues. Germline lookup yields CDR1 DFQATT and CDR2 SNEGSKA (reference sequence). This CDR3 reads CSARPRGPHTQYF. The CDR3 coding sequence is TGCAGTGCTAGACCGCGGGGACCACATACGCAGTATTTT.

V and J are TRBV30 and TRBJ2-2; weak D call: TRBD2 (5 bases). Germline CDR1 reads GTSNPN; CDR2 reads SVGIG (reference sequence). Trimming took off 8 bases at V and 7 bases at J, with 11 bases between the two ends. The CDR3 spans 11 residues. In DNA form, the CDR3 reads TGTGCCGCCATGGGGAGCGGGGAGCTGTTTTTT. This encodes CAAMGSGELFF.

This chain uses TRBV29-1 with TRBJ2-1; D might be TRBD2 (6 bases). V shed 4 bases and J shed 5 bases, with 12 bases lying between them. CDR3 length: 13 amino acids. Germline values: CDR1 SQVTM, CDR2 ANQGSEA. The CDR3 DNA reads TGCAGCGTTGGGGCCCGGGGGAACAATGAGCAGTTCTTC. It translates to CSVGARGNNEQFF.

This chain uses TRBV3-1 with TRBJ2-1; D is ambiguous. The CDR3 has 14 amino acids. Trimming left V 1 base short and J 6 bases short, with 10 bases between. CDR1 LGHDT and CDR2 YNNKEL come from the germline V gene (reference sequence). The CDR3 loop reads CASSQASRSNEQFF. For the CDR3, the DNA is TGTGCCAGCAGCCAAGCCTCCCGATCCAATGAGCAGTTCTTC.

This chain joins TRBV10-3 and TRBJ1-2; D uncertain. The CDR3 covers 13 residues. V lost 8 bases to trimming and J lost 3 bases, with 13 bases between them. From germline, CDR1 is ENHRY and CDR2 SYGVKD. CDR3 sequence: CAIGLDGDYGYTF. CDR3 DNA: TGTGCCATCGGGTTGGACGGTGACTATGGCTACACCTTC.